This T cell receptor beta chain was captured by sequencing in a study of CD8+CD57+ T cells in acquired aplastic anemia. Across the study: Sorted CD4+ and CD8+ cell DNA averaged approximately 3 ug. Reads per healthy sample averaged around 10 million (CD4+) and some 11 million (CD8+).

Notes on the study in general: Patients and controls were found to share twenty-nine CD8+ CDR3 sequences.

Germline CDR1 WNHNN, CDR2 SYGVQD (reference sequence). The CDR3 loop spans 14 amino acids. V was pared by 4 bases and J by 7 bases, with 14 bases between. Genomic DNA, the template, was used for profiling of the TCR beta VDJ and CDR3. MiXCR was run by TCRdb on the reads, yielding one entry per CDR3 protein. This sample yields 150,000 to 200,000 distinct CDR3 sequences, of which just over 45% are seen a single time; approximately 2.9% belongs to the top ten. This clonotype has only a few counts. Its antigen is unidentified. What was sequenced was sorted CD4+, CD8+, or CD8+CD57+ T cells (not recorded which) from PBMCs. The source of this sequence is a human donor in good health. V gene TRBV10-1 combines with J gene TRBJ2-1; TRBD1 or TRBD2 may be the D gene (5 bases each). Here the CDR3 DNA reads TGCGCCAGCAGTGGCCGAGGGGCGGTAAATGAGCAGTTCTTC. It encodes CASSGRGAVNEQFF.